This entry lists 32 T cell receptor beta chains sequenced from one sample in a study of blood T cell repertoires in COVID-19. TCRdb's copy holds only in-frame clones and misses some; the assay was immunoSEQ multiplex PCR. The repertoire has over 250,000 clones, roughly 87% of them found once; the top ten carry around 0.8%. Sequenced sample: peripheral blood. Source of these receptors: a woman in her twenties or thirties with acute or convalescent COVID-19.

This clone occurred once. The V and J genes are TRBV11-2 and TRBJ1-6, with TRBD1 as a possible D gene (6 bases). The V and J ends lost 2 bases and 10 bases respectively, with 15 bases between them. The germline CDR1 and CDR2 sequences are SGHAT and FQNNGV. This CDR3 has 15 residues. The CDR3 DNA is TGTGCCAGCAGCTTACGCGGACAGCCACAATCACCCCTCCACTTT. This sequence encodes CASSLRGQPQSPLHF.

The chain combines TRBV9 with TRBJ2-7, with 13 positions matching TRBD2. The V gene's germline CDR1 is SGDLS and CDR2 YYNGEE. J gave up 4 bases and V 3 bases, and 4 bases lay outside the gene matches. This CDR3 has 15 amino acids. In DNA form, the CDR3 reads TGTGCCAGCAGCGCAACTAGCGGGAGGGTATACGAGCAGTACTTC. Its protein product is CASSATSGRVYEQYF.

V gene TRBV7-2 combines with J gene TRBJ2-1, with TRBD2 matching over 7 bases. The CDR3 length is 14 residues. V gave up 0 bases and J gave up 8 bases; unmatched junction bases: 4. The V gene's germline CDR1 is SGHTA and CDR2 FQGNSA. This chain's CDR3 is CASSLAGGRYEQFF. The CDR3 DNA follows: TGTGCCAGCAGCTTAGCGGGAGGGCGCTATGAGCAGTTCTTC. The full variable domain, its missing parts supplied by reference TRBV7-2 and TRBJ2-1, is GAGVSQSPSNKVTEKGKDVELRCDPISGHTALYWYRQSLGQGLEFLIYFQGNSAPDKSGLPSDRFSAERTGGSVSTLTIQRTQQEDSAVYLCASSLAGGRYEQFFGPGTRLTVL.

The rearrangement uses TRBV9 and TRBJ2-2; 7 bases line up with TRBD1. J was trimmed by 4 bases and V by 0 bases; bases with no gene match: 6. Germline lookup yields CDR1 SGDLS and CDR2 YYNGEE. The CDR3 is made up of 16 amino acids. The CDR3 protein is CASSVGGGAVTGELFF. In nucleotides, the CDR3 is TGTGCCAGCAGCGTAGGAGGGGGCGCGGTCACCGGGGAGCTGTTTTTT.

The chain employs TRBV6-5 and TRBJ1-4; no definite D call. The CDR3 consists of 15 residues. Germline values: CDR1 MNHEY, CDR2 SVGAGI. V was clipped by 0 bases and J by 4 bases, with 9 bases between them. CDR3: CASSYSPPVNEKLFF. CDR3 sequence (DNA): TGTGCCAGCAGTTACTCTCCCCCAGTTAATGAAAAACTGTTTTTT.

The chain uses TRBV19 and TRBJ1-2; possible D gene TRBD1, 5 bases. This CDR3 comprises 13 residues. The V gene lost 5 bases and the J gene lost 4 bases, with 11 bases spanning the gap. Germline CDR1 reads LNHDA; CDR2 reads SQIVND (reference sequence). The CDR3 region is CASSDQGIYGYTF. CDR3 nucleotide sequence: TGTGCCAGTAGTGATCAGGGTATCTATGGCTACACCTTC.

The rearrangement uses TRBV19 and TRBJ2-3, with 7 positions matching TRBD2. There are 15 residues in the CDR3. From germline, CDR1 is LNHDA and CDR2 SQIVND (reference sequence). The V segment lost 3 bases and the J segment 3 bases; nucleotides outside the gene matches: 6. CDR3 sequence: CASSMGGGPTDTQYF. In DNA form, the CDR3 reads TGTGCCAGTAGTATGGGGGGAGGGCCAACAGATACGCAGTATTTT.

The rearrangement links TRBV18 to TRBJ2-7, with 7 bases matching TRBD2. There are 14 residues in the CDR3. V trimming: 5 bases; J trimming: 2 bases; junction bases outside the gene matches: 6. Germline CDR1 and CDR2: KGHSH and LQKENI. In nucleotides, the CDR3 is TGTGCCAGCTCAGGACTAGGATCAACCTACGAGCAGTACTTC. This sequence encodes CASSGLGSTYEQYF.

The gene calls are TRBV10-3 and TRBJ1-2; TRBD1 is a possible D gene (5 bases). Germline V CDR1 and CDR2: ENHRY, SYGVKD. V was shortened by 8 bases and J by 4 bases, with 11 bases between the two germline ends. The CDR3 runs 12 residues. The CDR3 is CAIGGDRYGYTF. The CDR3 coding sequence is TGTGCCATCGGGGGGGACCGCTATGGCTACACCTTC.

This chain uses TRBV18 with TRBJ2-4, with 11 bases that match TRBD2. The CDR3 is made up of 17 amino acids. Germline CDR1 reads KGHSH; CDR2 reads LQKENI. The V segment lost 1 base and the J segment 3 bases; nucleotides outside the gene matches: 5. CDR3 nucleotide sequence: TGTGCCAGCTCACCACTGCCAGGACTAGCGGGCAAAAACATTCAGTACTTC. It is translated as CASSPLPGLAGKNIQYF.

The CDR3 DNA sequence: TGTGCCACCAGTGGGACAGGGGGCGGTCAGCCCCAGCATTTT. Its translation is CATSGTGGGQPQHF. The chain joins TRBV24-1 to TRBJ1-5; 11 bases align to TRBD1. CDR1 is KGHDR and CDR2 is SFDVKD in the germline V gene. The J segment lost 6 bases and the V segment lost 5 bases, leaving 2 bases of the junction unmatched. CDR3 length: 14 amino acids.

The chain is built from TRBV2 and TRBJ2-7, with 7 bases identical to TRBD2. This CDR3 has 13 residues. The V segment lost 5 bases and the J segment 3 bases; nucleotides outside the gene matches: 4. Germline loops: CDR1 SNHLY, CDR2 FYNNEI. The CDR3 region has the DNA TGTGCCAGCAGTCTAGCGGAACTCTACGAGCAGTACTTC. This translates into CASSLAELYEQYF.

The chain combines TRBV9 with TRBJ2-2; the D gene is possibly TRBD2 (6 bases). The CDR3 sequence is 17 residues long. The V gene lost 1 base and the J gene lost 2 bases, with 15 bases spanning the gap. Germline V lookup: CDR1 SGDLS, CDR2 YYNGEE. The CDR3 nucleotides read TGTGCCAGCAGCGTATTGGGGGGAGGAAGAAACACCGGGGAGCTGTTTTTT. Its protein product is CASSVLGGGRNTGELFF.

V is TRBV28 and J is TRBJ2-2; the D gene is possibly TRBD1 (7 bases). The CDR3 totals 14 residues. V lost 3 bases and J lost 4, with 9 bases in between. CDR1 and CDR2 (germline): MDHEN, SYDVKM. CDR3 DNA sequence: TGTGCCAGCAGTTTCCAGGGGGGCACCGGGGAGCTGTTTTTT. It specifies CASSFQGGTGELFF. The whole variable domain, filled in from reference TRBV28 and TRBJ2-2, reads DVKVTQSSRYLVKRTGEKVFLECVQDMDHENMFWYRQDPGLGLRLIYFSYDVKMKEKGDIPEGYSVSREKKERFSLILESASTNQTSMYLCASSFQGGTGELFFGEGSRLTVL.

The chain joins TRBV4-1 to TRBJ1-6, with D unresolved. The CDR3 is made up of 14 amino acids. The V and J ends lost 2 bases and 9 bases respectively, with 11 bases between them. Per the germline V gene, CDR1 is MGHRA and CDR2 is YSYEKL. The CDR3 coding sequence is TGCGCCAGCAGCCAAATTTCTTTCAGTTCACCCCTCCACTTT. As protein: CASSQISFSSPLHF.

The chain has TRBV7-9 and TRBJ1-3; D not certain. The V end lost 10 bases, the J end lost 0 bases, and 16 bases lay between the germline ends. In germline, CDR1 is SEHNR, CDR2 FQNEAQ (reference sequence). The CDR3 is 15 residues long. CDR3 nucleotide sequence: TGTGCCACCCCCTTAGAAGTCACCTCTGGAAACACCATATATTTT. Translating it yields CATPLEVTSGNTIYF.

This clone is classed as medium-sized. The CDR3 bases are TGCAGCGTTGATTTTGGGGGGACCTACGAGCAGTACTTC. Protein product: CSVDFGGTYEQYF. The chain uses TRBV29-1 and TRBJ2-7, with TRBD2 as a possible D gene (6 bases). The CDR3 runs 13 residues. Germline V CDR1 and CDR2: SQVTM, ANQGSEA. The V and J ends lost 3 bases and 2 bases respectively, with 11 bases between them.

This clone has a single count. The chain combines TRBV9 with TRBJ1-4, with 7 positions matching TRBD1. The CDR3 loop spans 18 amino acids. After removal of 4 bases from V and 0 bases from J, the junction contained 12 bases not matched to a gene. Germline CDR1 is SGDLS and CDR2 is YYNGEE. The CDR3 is CASSLRPGQTATNEKLFF. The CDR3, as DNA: TGTGCCAGCAGCCTACGACCGGGACAGACCGCAACTAATGAAAAACTGTTTTTT.

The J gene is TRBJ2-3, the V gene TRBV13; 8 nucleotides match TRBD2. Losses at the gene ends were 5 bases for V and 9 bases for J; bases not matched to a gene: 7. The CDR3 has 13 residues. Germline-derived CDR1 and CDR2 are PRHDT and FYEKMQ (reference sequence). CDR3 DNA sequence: TGTGCCAGCAGCCCCCGGACTAGCACCACGCAGTATTTT. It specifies CASSPRTSTTQYF.

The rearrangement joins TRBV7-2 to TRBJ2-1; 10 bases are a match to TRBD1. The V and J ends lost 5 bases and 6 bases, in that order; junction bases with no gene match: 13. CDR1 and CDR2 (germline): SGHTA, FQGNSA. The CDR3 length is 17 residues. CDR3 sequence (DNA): TGTGCCAGCAGCACCCTATCCCTCCGGGACAGGGGCAATGAGCAGTTCTTC. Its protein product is CASSTLSLRDRGNEQFF.

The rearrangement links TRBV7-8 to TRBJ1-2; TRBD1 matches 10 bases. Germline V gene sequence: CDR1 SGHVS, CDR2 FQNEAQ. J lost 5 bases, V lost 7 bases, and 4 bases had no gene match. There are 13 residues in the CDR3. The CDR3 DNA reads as TGTGCCAGCACAGGGGACAGGGGATATGGCTACACCTTC. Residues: CASTGDRGYGYTF.

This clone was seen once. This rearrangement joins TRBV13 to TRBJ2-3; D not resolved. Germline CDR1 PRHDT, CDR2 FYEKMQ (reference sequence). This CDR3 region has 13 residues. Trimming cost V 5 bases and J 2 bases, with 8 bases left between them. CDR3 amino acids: CASSATDTDTQYF. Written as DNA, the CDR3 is TGTGCCAGCAGCGCAACAGACACAGATACGCAGTATTTT.

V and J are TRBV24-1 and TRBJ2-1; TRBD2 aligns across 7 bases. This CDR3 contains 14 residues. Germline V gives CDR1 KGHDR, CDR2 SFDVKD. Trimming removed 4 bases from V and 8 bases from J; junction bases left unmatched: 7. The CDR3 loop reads CATSESGTLDEQFF. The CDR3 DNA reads TGTGCCACCAGTGAAAGCGGGACCCTCGATGAGCAGTTCTTC.

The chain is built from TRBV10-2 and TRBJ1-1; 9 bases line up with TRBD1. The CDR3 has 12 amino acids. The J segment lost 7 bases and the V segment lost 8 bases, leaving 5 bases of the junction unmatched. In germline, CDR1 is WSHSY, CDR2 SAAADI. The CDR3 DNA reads TGCGCCAGCGATACAGGGGGCGGTGAAGCTTTCTTT. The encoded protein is CASDTGGGEAFF.

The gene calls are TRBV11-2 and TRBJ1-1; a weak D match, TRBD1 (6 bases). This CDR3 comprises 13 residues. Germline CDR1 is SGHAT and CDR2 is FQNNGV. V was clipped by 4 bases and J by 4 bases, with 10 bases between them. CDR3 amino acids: CASSSQGGTEAFF. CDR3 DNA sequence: TGTGCCAGCAGCTCACAGGGCGGCACTGAAGCTTTCTTT. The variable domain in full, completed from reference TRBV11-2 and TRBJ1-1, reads EAGVAQSPRYKIIEKRQSVAFWCNPISGHATLYWYQQILGQGPKLLIQFQNNGVVDDSQLPKDRFSAERLKGVDSTLKIQPAKLEDSAVYLCASSSQGGTEAFFGQGTRLTVV.

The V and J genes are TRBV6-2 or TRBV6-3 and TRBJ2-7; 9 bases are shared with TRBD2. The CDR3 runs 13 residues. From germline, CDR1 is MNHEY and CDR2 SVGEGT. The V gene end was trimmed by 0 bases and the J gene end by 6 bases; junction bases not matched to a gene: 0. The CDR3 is CASSYSAGGEQYF. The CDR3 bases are TGTGCCAGCAGTTACTCAGCGGGAGGCGAGCAGTACTTC.

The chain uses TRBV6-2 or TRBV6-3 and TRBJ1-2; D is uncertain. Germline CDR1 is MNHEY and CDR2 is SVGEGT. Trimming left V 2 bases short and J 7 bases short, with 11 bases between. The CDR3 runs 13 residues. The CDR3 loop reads CASSYGQVVGYTF. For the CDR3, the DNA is TGTGCCAGCAGTTACGGCCAGGTGGTTGGCTACACCTTC.

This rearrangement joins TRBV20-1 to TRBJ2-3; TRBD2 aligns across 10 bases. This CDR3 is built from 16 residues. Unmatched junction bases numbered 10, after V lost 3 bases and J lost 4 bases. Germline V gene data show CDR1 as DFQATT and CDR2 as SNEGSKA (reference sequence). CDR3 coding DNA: TGCAGTGCTAGTAGGCCAGCGGGAGGGCAGCCAGATACGCAGTATTTT. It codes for CSASRPAGGQPDTQYF.

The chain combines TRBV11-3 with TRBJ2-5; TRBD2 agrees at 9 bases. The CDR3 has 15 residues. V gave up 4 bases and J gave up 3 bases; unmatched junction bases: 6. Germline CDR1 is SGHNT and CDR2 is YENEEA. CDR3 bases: TGTGCCAGCAGCTCCCCGCGACTAGCGGAAGAGACCCAGTACTTC. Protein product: CASSSPRLAEETQYF.

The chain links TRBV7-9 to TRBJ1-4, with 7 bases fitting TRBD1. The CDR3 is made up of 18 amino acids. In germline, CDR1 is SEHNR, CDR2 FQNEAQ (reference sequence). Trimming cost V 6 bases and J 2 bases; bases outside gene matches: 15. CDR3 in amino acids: CASSQGQWVRGTNEKLFF. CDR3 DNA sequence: TGTGCCAGCAGTCAGGGACAGTGGGTGAGAGGGACTAATGAAAAACTGTTTTTT. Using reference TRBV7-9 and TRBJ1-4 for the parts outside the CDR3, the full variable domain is DTGVSQNPRHKITKRGQNVTFRCDPISEHNRLYWYRQTLGQGPEFLTYFQNEAQLEKSRLLSDRFSAERPKGSFSTLEIQRTEQGDSAMYLCASSQGQWVRGTNEKLFFGSGTQLSVL.

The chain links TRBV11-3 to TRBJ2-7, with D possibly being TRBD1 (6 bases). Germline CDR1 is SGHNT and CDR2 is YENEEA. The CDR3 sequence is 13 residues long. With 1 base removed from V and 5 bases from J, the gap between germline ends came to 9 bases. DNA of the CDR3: TGTGCCAGCAGCTTAGGGTCAGGGGACGAGCAGTACTTC. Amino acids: CASSLGSGDEQYF.

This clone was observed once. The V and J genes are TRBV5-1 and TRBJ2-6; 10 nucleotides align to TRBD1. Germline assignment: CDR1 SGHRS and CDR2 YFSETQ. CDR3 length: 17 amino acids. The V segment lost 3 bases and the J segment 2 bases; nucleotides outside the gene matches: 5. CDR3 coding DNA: TGCGCCAGCAGCTCTGGGACAGGGGAGACTGGGGCCAACGTCCTGACTTTC. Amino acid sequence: CASSSGTGETGANVLTF.